These 5 T cell receptor beta chains were all obtained from the same sample, sequenced in a study of shared clonotypes between healthy human individuals. Repertoires were generated with immunoSEQ multiplex PCR, while TCRdb's copy carries only in-frame clones and drops some. Of 650,000 to 800,000 clones listed, about two thirds are singletons. The sequencing input was memory CD4+ T cells sorted from blood. Subset described: CD45RA-negative fraction. These TCRs come from a woman in her thirties in good health.

V is TRBV19 and J is TRBJ2-7; 8 positions match TRBD1. Germline assignment: CDR1 LNHDA and CDR2 SQIVND (reference sequence). This CDR3 has 15 residues. J was trimmed by 5 bases and V by 5 bases; bases with no gene match: 11. The CDR3 region is CASSLSGTGMNEQYF. The CDR3 DNA reads TGTGCCAGTAGTCTCTCCGGGACAGGTATGAACGAGCAGTACTTC.

This clone was seen just once. At the DNA level, this CDR3 is encoded by other sequences in the same sample as well. The V and J genes are TRBV11-2 and TRBJ1-1; a possible D gene is TRBD1 (5 bases). Germline V gene sequence: CDR1 SGHAT, CDR2 FQNNGV. Trimming took off 5 bases at V and 0 bases at J, with 7 bases between the two ends. This CDR3 contains 13 residues. This CDR3 reads CASSEGLNTEAFF. Written as DNA, the CDR3 is TGTGCCAGCAGCGAGGGACTGAACACTGAAGCTTTCTTT. The variable domain in full, with the rest retrieved from reference TRBV11-2 and TRBJ1-1, is EAGVAQSPRYKIIEKRQSVAFWCNPISGHATLYWYQQILGQGPKLLIQFQNNGVVDDSQLPKDRFSAERLKGVDSTLKIQPAKLEDSAVYLCASSEGLNTEAFFGQGTRLTVV.

CDR3 sequence (DNA): TGTGCTAGTGGTTTGTTACCCAACACTGAAGCTTTCTTT. Protein sequence: CASGLLPNTEAFF. The chain carries TRBV12-5 and TRBJ1-1; D is unclear. CDR3 size: 13 residues. Deletions cut 2 bases from V and 2 bases from J, with 6 bases between. Germline V gives CDR1 LGHNT, CDR2 FRNRAP.

This clone was recorded only once. This sequence joins TRBV5-8 and TRBJ2-7; TRBD2 matches at 8 bases. Germline CDR1 reads SGHTS; CDR2 reads YDEGEE. V lost 4 bases to trimming and J lost 3 bases; unmatched junction nucleotides: 9. The CDR3 contains 15 residues. The CDR3 bases are TGTGCCAGCAGCCAGGAACTAGCGGAGAGCTACGAGCAGTACTTC. It is translated as CASSQELAESYEQYF.

V usage is TRBV6-5 and J usage is TRBJ2-7; D is undetermined. V was shortened by 6 bases and J by 6 bases, with 18 bases between the two germline ends. This CDR3 has 14 residues. Germline assignment: CDR1 MNHEY and CDR2 SVGAGI. The CDR3 nucleotides are TGTGCCAGCAGACCACTGGGCGGCCGGACCGAGCAGTACTTC. It specifies CASRPLGGRTEQYF.